Following are 32 T cell receptor beta chains from one sample sequenced in a study of shared clonotypes between healthy human individuals. Produced via immunoSEQ multiplex PCR; TCRdb's table is partial and in-frame only. Seen here are about 2.1 million clones, about 93% observed once, and the top ten hold about 1.8%. In the naive CD8 group, cells lacked CD45RO and were positively selected for CCR7, so terminally differentiated effector memory CD45RA+ cells were left out. Sequenced sample: naive CD8+ T cells from PBMCs. All receptors come from a young man in good health. Some clones in this sample may be carry-over from other donors' samples.

J is TRBJ2-7 and V is TRBV7-2; unclear D gene. The CDR3 is 16 residues long. Trimming pared 5 bases from V and 2 bases from J, leaving 19 bases between. Per germline, CDR1 SGHTA and CDR2 FQGNSA. The CDR3 region is CASSPYGPTRTYEQYF. The CDR3 DNA reads as TGTGCCAGCAGCCCCTATGGGCCCACGCGTACCTACGAGCAGTACTTC.

V usage is TRBV19 and J usage is TRBJ2-1; 10 bases align to TRBD2. Trimming took 8 bases from V and 2 from J; bases not matched to a gene: 3. Germline assignment: CDR1 LNHDA and CDR2 SQIVND (reference sequence). This CDR3 is 14 amino acids long. In DNA, the CDR3 is TGTGCCAGTGCCGGGACTAGCGCCTACAATGAGCAGTTCTTC. It yields the protein CASAGTSAYNEQFF.

The chain is built from TRBV2 and TRBJ2-3; D remains ambiguous. There are 15 residues in the CDR3. V was shortened by 7 bases and J by 0 bases, with 14 bases between the two germline ends. The germline CDR1 and CDR2 sequences are SNHLY and FYNNEI. Written as DNA, the CDR3 is TGTGCCAGCAAAATCTCCGGTGCTAGCACAGATACGCAGTATTTT. This codes for CASKISGASTDTQYF.

This sequence joins TRBV28 and TRBJ2-7, with 9 bases lining up with TRBD2. This CDR3 has 16 residues. Germline lookup yields CDR1 MDHEN and CDR2 SYDVKM. With V trimmed by 7 bases and J by 2 bases, 12 bases remained unmatched. The CDR3 sequence: CASTGEKEREAYEQYF. The CDR3 DNA follows: TGTGCCAGCACCGGGGAGAAGGAGCGGGAGGCCTACGAGCAGTACTTC.

This chain links TRBV15 with TRBJ2-3; TRBD1 might be the D (5 bases). The CDR3 length is 13 residues. The germline V gene has CDR1 LNHNV and CDR2 YYDKDF (reference sequence). The V end lost 8 bases, the J end lost 2 bases, and 11 bases lay between the germline ends. This chain's CDR3 is CATAGHSTDTQYF. For the CDR3, the DNA is TGTGCCACCGCAGGACACTCCACAGATACGCAGTATTTT.

The CDR3 DNA reads TGTGCCAGCAGCTTAGTCCCCGTGGGGGGGCCTAATGAAAAACTGTTTTTT. It specifies CASSLVPVGGPNEKLFF. The chain links TRBV7-9 to TRBJ1-4, with a tentative D call TRBD1 (6 bases). Trimming left V 1 base short and J 3 bases short, with 15 bases between. Germline-derived CDR1 and CDR2 are SEHNR and FQNEAQ (reference sequence). The CDR3 runs to 17 residues.

This clone was counted only a few times. This same CDR3 is encoded by further DNA sequences in the sample. The chain uses TRBV15 and TRBJ2-2; D unclear. This CDR3 is built from 12 residues. In germline, CDR1 is LNHNV, CDR2 YYDKDF (reference sequence). The V end was cut by 1 base, the J end by 6 bases, with 3 bases between. This CDR3 reads CATSRAAGELFF. In DNA form, the CDR3 reads TGTGCCACCAGCAGAGCAGCCGGGGAGCTGTTTTTT.

This chain links TRBV7-8 with TRBJ2-1; TRBD2 matches 10 bases. CDR1 SGHVS and CDR2 FQNEAQ come from the germline V gene. This CDR3 contains 17 residues. V dropped 3 bases and J dropped 1; count of bases not matched to a gene: 6. The CDR3 reads CASSLGASGGSYNEQFF. CDR3 nucleotides: TGTGCCAGCAGCTTGGGGGCTAGCGGGGGTTCCTACAATGAGCAGTTCTTC.

CDR3 in DNA: TGTGCCAGCAGCAAACCCAAGGGACTAGCGGGAGCTAATGAGCAGTTCTTC. The encoded protein is CASSKPKGLAGANEQFF. The chain carries TRBV11-2 and TRBJ2-1; 14 bases fit TRBD2. The CDR3 is made up of 17 amino acids. The junction had 10 bases not matched to a gene; V was cut back by 5 bases and J by 7 bases. Germline CDR1 and CDR2: SGHAT and FQNNGV.

The chain recombines TRBV29-1 with TRBJ1-1, with D possibly TRBD1 on 6 matching bases. The length of the CDR3 is 16 residues. V gave up 6 bases and J gave up 0 bases, with 20 bases separating them. The germline CDR1 and CDR2 sequences are SQVTM and ANQGSEA. CDR3 residues: CSVSGGRGPVNTEAFF. Here the CDR3 DNA reads TGCAGCGTCTCCGGAGGCAGGGGACCAGTGAACACTGAAGCTTTCTTT.

This clone appeared once. V and J are TRBV5-6 and TRBJ1-4, with D possibly being TRBD1 (5 bases). V was cut by 4 bases and J by 13 bases, with 17 bases left in between. This CDR3 is 13 amino acids long. CDR1 is SGHDT, CDR2 YYEEEE, per germline. The CDR3 nucleotides are TGTGCCAGCAGCCGGGGCGGGACCCTAGGACTGTTTTTT. Its translation: CASSRGGTLGLFF.

This clone was counted only a few times. As DNA, the CDR3 is TGTGCCAGCAGCAAGGTGGTCACTGAAGCTTTCTTT. This gives the protein CASSKVVTEAFF. V gene TRBV5-5 combines with J gene TRBJ1-1; D unresolved. This CDR3 comprises 12 residues. The germline CDR1 and CDR2 sequences are SGHKS and YYEKEE (reference sequence). V dropped 4 bases and J dropped 4 bases, with 8 bases sitting between them. Drawing the rest from reference TRBV5-5 and TRBJ1-1, the complete variable domain is DAGVTQSPTHLIKTRGQQVTLRCSPISGHKSVSWYQQVLGQGPQFIFQYYEKEERGRGNFPDRFSARQFPNYSSELNVNALLLGDSALYLCASSKVVTEAFFGQGTRLTVV.

This chain links TRBV28 with TRBJ2-5, with 10 bases that match TRBD2. Trimming took 1 base from V and 5 from J; bases not matched to a gene: 10. The germline gives CDR1 MDHEN, CDR2 SYDVKM. This CDR3 is 17 amino acids long. Written as DNA, the CDR3 is TGTGCCAGCAGTTTATACTCGAGCGGGAGGGCCGAGGAGACCCAGTACTTC. Amino acid sequence: CASSLYSSGRAEETQYF.

This clone was observed a handful of times. In the same sample, other DNA sequences code for this CDR3. The V and J genes are TRBV27 and TRBJ1-1; D uncertain. V was cut by 2 bases and J by 2 bases, with 9 bases left in between. The CDR3 totals 14 residues. The germline V gene encodes CDR1 MNHEY and CDR2 SMNVEV (reference sequence). CDR3: CASSLLGVNTEAFF. The CDR3 DNA reads TGTGCCAGCAGTTTACTCGGGGTAAACACTGAAGCTTTCTTT.

The rearrangement links TRBV13 to TRBJ2-7; D is undetermined. Germline CDR1 reads PRHDT; CDR2 reads FYEKMQ (reference sequence). This CDR3 comprises 14 residues. Trimming removed 2 bases at V and 1 base at J, with 9 bases between. Here the CDR3 DNA reads TGTGCCAGCAGCTTAAGACAATTATCCTACGAGCAGTACTTC. Protein: CASSLRQLSYEQYF.

The chain recombines TRBV7-9 with TRBJ2-7; TRBD1 aligns across 10 bases. Germline loops: CDR1 SEHNR, CDR2 FQNEAQ (reference sequence). There are 15 residues in the CDR3. Written as DNA, the CDR3 is TGTGGGTACGACAAAGGACAGGGGGGTAGTTACGAGCAGTACTTC. Residues: CGYDKGQGGSYEQYF.

The gene calls are TRBV30 and TRBJ1-4; D perhaps matches TRBD1 (6 bases). Trimming left V 0 bases short and J 4 bases short, with 12 bases between. This CDR3 is 15 amino acids long. Germline V gives CDR1 GTSNPN, CDR2 SVGIG (reference sequence). This chain's CDR3 is CAWSVGGGGNEKLFF. CDR3 nucleotides: TGTGCCTGGAGTGTTGGAGGGGGAGGTAATGAAAAACTGTTTTTT.

The chain uses TRBV10-1 and TRBJ2-1, with 8 bases identical to TRBD2. J lost 2 bases, V lost 6 bases, and 3 bases had no gene match. Germline CDR1 WNHNN, CDR2 SYGVQD (reference sequence). CDR3 length: 14 amino acids. The CDR3 sequence is CASSTGLAYNEQFF. The DNA for the CDR3 is TGCGCCAGCAGCACGGGACTAGCCTACAATGAGCAGTTCTTC.

The chain uses TRBV7-9 and TRBJ1-1; D is undetermined. The CDR3 covers 12 residues. The V end lost 7 bases, the J end lost 7 bases, and 13 bases lay between the germline ends. Germline-derived CDR1 and CDR2 are SEHNR and FQNEAQ (reference sequence). CDR3 DNA: TGTGCCAGCAAACCCGCATCAATTGAAGCTTTCTTT. Its translation: CASKPASIEAFF.

The V call is TRBV27, the J call TRBJ2-5; a possible D gene is TRBD1 (6 bases). The DNA matches TRBJ2-7 better at its end, which makes the J call doubtful. CDR1 MNHEY and CDR2 SMNVEV come from the germline V gene (reference sequence). This CDR3 is built from 15 residues. CDR3 region: CASRIGGVVVNEQYF. The CDR3 nucleotides are TGTGCCAGCAGAATAGGGGGTGTCGTGGTTAACGAGCAGTACTTC.

This clone was seen a single time. The rearrangement links TRBV4-2 to TRBJ1-1, with D possibly being TRBD1 (5 bases). The germline V gene has CDR1 LGHNA and CDR2 YNFKEQ. Deletions cut 3 bases from V and 1 base from J, with 12 bases between. The CDR3 spans 15 residues. This CDR3 is CASSQVGTANTEAFF. The CDR3 region has the DNA TGTGCCAGCAGCCAGGTGGGGACGGCGAACACTGAAGCTTTCTTT.

Concerning this clone: The sample holds other DNA sequences that translate to the same CDR3. V and J are TRBV30 and TRBJ1-5; weak D call: TRBD1 (6 bases). CDR1 and CDR2 from the germline V gene are GTSNPN and SVGIG (reference sequence). The CDR3 has 14 amino acids. V was cut by 3 bases and J by 3 bases, with 12 bases left in between. This CDR3 reads CAWRAGEDNQPQHF. In DNA form, the CDR3 reads TGTGCCTGGAGGGCAGGGGAGGACAATCAGCCCCAGCATTTT.

The J gene is TRBJ2-1, the V gene TRBV6-1; 10 nucleotides agree with TRBD1. Germline V gene data show CDR1 as MNHNS and CDR2 as SASEGT. The CDR3 is 13 residues long. V was clipped by 7 bases and J by 7 bases; unmatched bases: 4. The CDR3 coding sequence is TGTGCCAGCATGGACAGGGGGAAAAATGAGCAGTTCTTC. It codes for CASMDRGKNEQFF.

The chain links TRBV5-6 to TRBJ2-3; tentative D call: TRBD2 (6 bases). Germline CDR1 SGHDT, CDR2 YYEEEE. This CDR3 is 19 amino acids long. V lost 3 bases and J 4 bases, leaving 27 bases between the germline ends. The CDR3 coding sequence is TGTGCCAGCAGCTCCCTAAAAGGGGTTGGGTTAGCGGACGCAGATACGCAGTATTTT. This gives the protein CASSSLKGVGLADADTQYF. Together with reference TRBV5-6 and TRBJ2-3, the CDR3 gives the full variable domain: DAGVTQSPTHLIKTRGQQVTLRCSPKSGHDTVSWYQQALGQGPQFIFQYYEEEERQRGNFPDRFSGHQFPNYSSELNVNALLLGDSALYLCASSSLKGVGLADADTQYFGPGTRLTVL.

As to this clone: This sample also contains other DNA sequences that code for the same CDR3. The gene calls are TRBV27 and TRBJ2-7; 8 bases agree with TRBD2. The CDR3 is made up of 16 amino acids. Trimming removed 0 bases from V and 1 base from J; junction bases left unmatched: 5. CDR1 and CDR2 (germline): MNHEY, SMNVEV (reference sequence). CDR3 coding DNA: TGTGCCAGCAGTTTATCAGCGGGAGCCGGTTCCTACGAGCAGTACTTC. It translates to CASSLSAGAGSYEQYF.

This clone was seen only a few times. The chain recombines TRBV5-6 with TRBJ1-5; the D gene is possibly TRBD1 (6 bases). The V end was cut by 1 base, the J end by 6 bases, with 8 bases between. The CDR3 totals 13 residues. Per germline, CDR1 SGHDT and CDR2 YYEEEE. CDR3 amino acids: CASSLTGTQPQHF. The CDR3 nucleotides are TGTGCCAGCAGCTTGACAGGGACTCAGCCCCAGCATTTT.

The chain combines TRBV19 with TRBJ1-1; D is unclear. This CDR3 has 14 amino acids. Trimming stripped 3 bases from V and 5 bases from J, with 13 bases between. Germline loops: CDR1 LNHDA, CDR2 SQIVND (reference sequence). The CDR3 region is CASSISASMTEAFF. CDR3 bases: TGTGCCAGTAGTATTTCGGCGTCGATGACTGAAGCTTTCTTT.

This clone was found a few times. The V and J genes are TRBV27 and TRBJ2-2; 8 bases match TRBD1. Germline V gene data show CDR1 as MNHEY and CDR2 as SMNVEV (reference sequence). This CDR3 has 15 residues. V was pared by 2 bases and J by 1 base, with 0 bases of the junction left unmatched. CDR3 sequence: CASSLGTGNTGELFF. As DNA, the CDR3 is TGTGCCAGCAGTTTAGGGACAGGGAACACCGGGGAGCTGTTTTTT.

The chain uses TRBV7-9 and TRBJ2-7; no definite D call. Trimming removed 3 bases at V and 5 bases at J, with 8 bases between. CDR3 size: 12 residues. Germline V gene lookup returns CDR1 SEHNR and CDR2 FQNEAQ (reference sequence). The CDR3 nucleotides read TGTGCCAGCAGCTTTTCTAGGAACGAGCAGTACTTC. Its protein product is CASSFSRNEQYF. Based on the CDR3 plus reference TRBV7-9 and TRBJ2-7, the full variable domain is DTGVSQNPRHKITKRGQNVTFRCDPISEHNRLYWYRQTLGQGPEFLTYFQNEAQLEKSRLLSDRFSAERPKGSFSTLEIQRTEQGDSAMYLCASSFSRNEQYFGPGTRLTVT.

Only a few counts were recorded for this clone. The chain employs TRBV27 and TRBJ1-1; TRBD1 agrees at 7 bases. CDR3 length equals 16 residues. With V trimmed by 3 bases and J by 2 bases, 9 bases remained unmatched. Germline lookup yields CDR1 MNHEY and CDR2 SMNVEV (reference sequence). DNA of the CDR3: TGTGCCAGCAGTTTCATTCGGACAGGTTCCAACACTGAAGCTTTCTTT. Its translation: CASSFIRTGSNTEAFF.

The rearrangement links TRBV27 to TRBJ2-1; TRBD2 matches at 7 bases. The CDR3 has 15 residues. Unmatched junction bases numbered 6, after V lost 5 bases and J lost 2 bases. Germline lookup yields CDR1 MNHEY and CDR2 SMNVEV (reference sequence). The DNA of the CDR3 is TGTGCCAGCAGTGAGACCGGGACTACCTACAATGAGCAGTTCTTC. Its protein product is CASSETGTTYNEQFF.

This chain links TRBV27 with TRBJ1-2; tentatively, D is TRBD1 (6 bases). Deletions cut 2 bases from V and 8 bases from J, with 15 bases between. Germline-derived CDR1 and CDR2 are MNHEY and SMNVEV (reference sequence). This CDR3 is 14 amino acids long. The CDR3 loop is CASSLATGNGGYTF. CDR3 bases: TGTGCCAGCAGTTTAGCCACAGGGAACGGGGGCTACACCTTC.